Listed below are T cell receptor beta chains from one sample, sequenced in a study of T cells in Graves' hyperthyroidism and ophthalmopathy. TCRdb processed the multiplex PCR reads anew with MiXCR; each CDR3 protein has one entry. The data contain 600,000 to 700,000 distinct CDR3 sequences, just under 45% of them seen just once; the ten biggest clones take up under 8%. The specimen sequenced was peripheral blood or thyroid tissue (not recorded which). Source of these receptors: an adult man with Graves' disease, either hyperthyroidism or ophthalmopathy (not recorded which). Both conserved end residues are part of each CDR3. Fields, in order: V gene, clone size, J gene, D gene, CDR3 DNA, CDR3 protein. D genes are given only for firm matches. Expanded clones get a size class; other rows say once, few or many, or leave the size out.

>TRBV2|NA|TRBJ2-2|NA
TGTGCCAGTTCCGAGGGGGGGGCCAACACCGGGGAGCTGTTTTTT
CASSEGGANTGELFF
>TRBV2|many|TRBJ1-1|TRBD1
TGTGCCAACTCACCTACAGGGGGGACTGAAGCTTTCTTT
CANSPTGGTEAFF
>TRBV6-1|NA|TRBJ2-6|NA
TGTGCCAGCAGGCCACAGGGTAATGGGGCCAACGTCCTGGCTTTC
CASRPQGNGANVLAF
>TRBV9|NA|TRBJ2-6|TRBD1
TGTGCCAGCAGCGTAGAGGGGGACAGGGTCCTGACTTTC
CASSVEGDRVLTF
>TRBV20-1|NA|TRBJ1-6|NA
TGCAGTGCTAGAGATGGGCAGTTGAATTCACCCCTCCACTTT
CSARDGQLNSPLHF
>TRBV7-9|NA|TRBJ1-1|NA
TGTGCCAGCAGTTTCCCGGGACGGAGCACTGAAGCTTCCTTT
CASSFPGRSTEASF
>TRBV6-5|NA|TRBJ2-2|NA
TGTGCCAGCACGGGGTCGGCGGTGGGGACACCGGGGTCGCTGTTTTTT
CASTGSAVGTPGSLFF
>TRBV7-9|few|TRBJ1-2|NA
TGTGCCAGCGAAAACGATGGGGCTACCTATGGCTACACCTTC
CASENDGATYGYTF
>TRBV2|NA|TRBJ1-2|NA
TGTGCCAGCAGGGAGGGACGGGGAGCCGAAATAACTATGTCTCGAGGCTACACCTTC
CASREGRGAEITMSRGYTF
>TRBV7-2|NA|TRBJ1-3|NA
TGTGCCAGCAGCTTGGGGACAAAAGGAAACACCATATATTTT
CASSLGTKGNTIYF
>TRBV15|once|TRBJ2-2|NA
TGTGCCACCAGCAGAGGGCTGGGATTTGGGGGCACCGGGGAGCTGTTTTTT
CATSRGLGFGGTGELFF
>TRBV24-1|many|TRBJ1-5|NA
TGTGCCACCAGTGACAAGGGGGGGGTTGGGAATCAGCCCCAGCATTTT
CATSDKGGVGNQPQHF
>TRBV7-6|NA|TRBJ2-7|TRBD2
TGTGCTAGCAGCAGGACTAGCGGGGGGTACGAGCAGTACTTC
CASSRTSGGYEQYF
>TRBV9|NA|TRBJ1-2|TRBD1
TGTGCCAGCAGCCAGGGACAGGGGGTGGTTTTTCCCAACTCTAACTATGGCTACACCTTC
CASSQGQGVVFPNSNYGYTF
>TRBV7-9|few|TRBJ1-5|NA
TGTGCCAGCAGTTTGTCCGATGGAAATCAGCCCCAGCATTTT
CASSLSDGNQPQHF
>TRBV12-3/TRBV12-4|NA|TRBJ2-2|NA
TGTGCCAGCGTTCAGAACACCGGGGAGCTGTTTTTT
CASVQNTGELFF
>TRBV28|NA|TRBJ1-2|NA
TGTGCCAGCAGTTTAGGCGAGGCGGACTATGGCTACACCTTC
CASSLGEADYGYTF
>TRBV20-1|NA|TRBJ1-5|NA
TGCAGTGTCGGCAGGGGCTATAGCAATCAGCCCCAGCATTTT
CSVGRGYSNQPQHF
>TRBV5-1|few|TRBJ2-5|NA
TGCGCCAGCAGCTTGGCGAGGGCTTCGGCAGAGACCCAGTACTTC
CASSLARASAETQYF
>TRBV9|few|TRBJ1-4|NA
TGTGCCAGCAGCGTGACGAATGGGGTCGCAACTAATGAAAAACTGTTTTTT
CASSVTNGVATNEKLFF
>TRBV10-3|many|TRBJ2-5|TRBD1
TGTGCCATCAGTGAGGCGACAGGGGGGCCAGAGACCCAGTACTTC
CAISEATGGPETQYF
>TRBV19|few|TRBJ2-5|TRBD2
TGTGCCAGTAGTTTGGGACTAGCTTTCTCGGGACAAGAGACCCAGTACTTC
CASSLGLAFSGQETQYF
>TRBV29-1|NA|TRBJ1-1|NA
TGCAGCGTTGAAGGGCAGGGGCAGGGTGAAGCCTTCTTT
CSVEGQGQGEAFF
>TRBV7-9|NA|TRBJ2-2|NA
TGTGCCAGCGAAACGACAGCGAACACCGGGGAGCTGTTTTTT
CASETTANTGELFF
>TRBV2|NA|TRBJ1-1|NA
TGTGCCAGCAGCGCCCCGGGAAGTGGTCGGACTGAAGCTTTCTTT
CASSAPGSGRTEAFF
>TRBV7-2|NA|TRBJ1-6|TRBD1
TGTGCCAGCAACAGCGGGACAGCTAATTCACCCCTCCACTTT
CASNSGTANSPLHF
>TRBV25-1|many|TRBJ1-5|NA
TGTGCCAGCAGTGATTCGACGGATCTTGGGCCCCAGCATTTT
CASSDSTDLGPQHF
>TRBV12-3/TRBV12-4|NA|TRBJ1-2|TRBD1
TGTGCCAGCAGTATTGGACAGGTCAACTATGGCTACACCTTC
CASSIGQVNYGYTF
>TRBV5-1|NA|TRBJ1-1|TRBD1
TGTGCCAGCAGCTCCATAACAGGGGGAGCTGAAGCTTTCTTT
CASSSITGGAEAFF
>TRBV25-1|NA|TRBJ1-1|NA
TGTGCCAGCAGTGGTACCCCGGGGTCCGGGGATGCTTTCTTT
CASSGTPGSGDAFF
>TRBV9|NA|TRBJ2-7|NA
TGTGCCAGCAGCTCGTGGGACAAAACCTACGAGCAGTACTTC
CASSSWDKTYEQYF
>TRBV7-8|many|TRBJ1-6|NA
TGTGCCAGCAGCTTAGCGCTAACGGGCAGCTCCTATAATTCACCCCTCCACTTT
CASSLALTGSSYNSPLHF
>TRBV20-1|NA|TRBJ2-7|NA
TGCAGTGCTAGATCCGGGGACTCCTACGAGCAGTACTTC
CSARSGDSYEQYF
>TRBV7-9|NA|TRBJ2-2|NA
TGTGCCAGCAGCTTTCTTGAGGGGGCCGGGGAGCTGTTTTTT
CASSFLEGAGELFF
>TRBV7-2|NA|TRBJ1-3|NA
TGTGCCAGCAGCTTAGATCAACCCTCGGCGATATATTTT
CASSLDQPSAIYF
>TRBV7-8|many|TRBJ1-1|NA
TGTGCCAGCAGCAGACTCGGGGGCGCGGTTTTGGGTGAAGCTTTCTTT
CASSRLGGAVLGEAFF
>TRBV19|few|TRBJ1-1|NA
TGTGCCAGTAGTATAGGGGTCGACACTGAAGCTTTCTTT
CASSIGVDTEAFF
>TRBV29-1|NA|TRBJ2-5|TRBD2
TGCAGCGTTGCGGGACTAGCGGAAGAGACCCAGTACTTC
CSVAGLAEETQYF
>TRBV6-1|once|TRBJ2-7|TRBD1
TGTGCCAGCAGCCAAGGACAGGGGGTGACGAACGAGCAGTACTTC
CASSQGQGVTNEQYF
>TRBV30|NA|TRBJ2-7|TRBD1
TGTGCCTGGAGTTCAACGAGGGGGACAGGGGCGGACGAGCAGTACTTC
CAWSSTRGTGADEQYF
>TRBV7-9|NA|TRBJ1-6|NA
TGTGCCAGCAGCCAAGAGAAGGGCAGCTCCTATAATTCACCCCTCCACTTT
CASSQEKGSSYNSPLHF
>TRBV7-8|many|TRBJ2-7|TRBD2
TGTGCCAGCAGCGGCGGACTAGCGGGAGCTGGCGAGCAGTACTTC
CASSGGLAGAGEQYF
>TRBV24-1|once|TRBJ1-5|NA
TGTGCCAGCTCAACCGGGACTAACAATCAGCCCCAGCATTTT
CASSTGTNNQPQHF
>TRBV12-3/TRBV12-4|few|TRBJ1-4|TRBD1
TGTGCCAGCAGTTACAGGGGGGCAACTAATGAAAAACTGTTTTTT
CASSYRGATNEKLFF
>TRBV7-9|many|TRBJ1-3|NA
TGTGCCAGCAGCTCGCCAGTGCTTGGAAACACCATATATTTT
CASSSPVLGNTIYF
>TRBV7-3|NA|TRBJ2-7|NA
TGTGCCAGCAGCTTTGAGGGAGGGGGTAACGAGCAGTACTTC
CASSFEGGGNEQYF
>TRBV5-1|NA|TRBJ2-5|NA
TGCGCCAGCAGCTTGTCGACAAGGGGAAGGGGGCAAGAGACCCAGTACTTC
CASSLSTRGRGQETQYF
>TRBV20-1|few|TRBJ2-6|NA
TGCAGTGCTAGAGATGGGGGTAACTCTGGGGCCAACGTCCTGACTTTC
CSARDGGNSGANVLTF
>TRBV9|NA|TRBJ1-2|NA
TGTGCCAGCAGCGTAGCGGGTAGGGGGGGCTCCTACTATGGCTACACCTTC
CASSVAGRGGSYYGYTF
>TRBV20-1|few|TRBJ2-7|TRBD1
TGCAGTGCTAGAGAGTTTGGACAGGTCGGCGGCTACGAGCAGTACTTC
CSAREFGQVGGYEQYF
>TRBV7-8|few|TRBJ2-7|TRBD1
TGTGCCAGCAGCTCAGGGACAGCGATATCTACCTACGAGCAGTACTTC
CASSSGTAISTYEQYF
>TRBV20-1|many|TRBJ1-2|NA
TGCAGTGCTAGTGTGGGGCCTGGCTACACCTTC
CSASVGPGYTF
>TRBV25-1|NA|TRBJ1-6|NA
TGTGCTATACAGGACGGGTTAGGCAATTCACCCCTCCACTTT
CAIQDGLGNSPLHF
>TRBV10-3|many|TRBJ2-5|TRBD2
TGTGCCATCAGTGGGACTAGCGTGGGGGAGACCCAGTACTTC
CAISGTSVGETQYF
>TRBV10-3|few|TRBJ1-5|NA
TGTGCCAGCAGTGAGAGGACCATTAGCAATCAGCCCCAGCATTTT
CASSERTISNQPQHF
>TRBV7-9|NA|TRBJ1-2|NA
TGTGCCAGCAGCCATGACAGTTCGTCAGGCTACACCTTC
CASSHDSSSGYTF
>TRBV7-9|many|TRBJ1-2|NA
TGTGCCAGCAGGTCAGGGGATACTAACTATGGCTACACCTTC
CASRSGDTNYGYTF